The rows below give T cell receptor beta chains drawn from one sample of a study of blood T cell repertoires in COVID-19. Clones were read by immunoSEQ multiplex PCR, and TCRdb kept only the in-frame ones, dropping some. The sample records approximately 220,000 clones, approximately 83% being singletons. The sample was PBMCs or T cells enriched from blood (not recorded which). Receptor source: a woman in her 40s with acute COVID-19. CDR3s include the opening cysteine and the closing phenylalanine or tryptophan. D genes are given only for firm matches. Not every row has a clone size; where given, it reads once, few, many or a size class.

J gene	V gene	clone size	D gene	CDR3 protein	CDR3 DNA
TRBJ1-2	TRBV6-2/TRBV6-3	.	.	CASSDPGIYGYTF	TGTGCCAGCAGTGACCCGGGTATCTATGGCTACACCTTC
TRBJ2-7	TRBV19	.	.	CASSKPGRRAYEQYF	TGTGCCAGTAGTAAACCGGGGAGGCGGGCCTACGAGCAGTACTTC
TRBJ1-1	TRBV6-5	.	TRBD1	CASSYSAGGGTEAFF	TGTGCCAGCAGTTACTCCGCAGGGGGCGGCACTGAAGCTTTCTTT
TRBJ2-3	TRBV14	.	.	CASSQDTLSRWLAQYF	TGTGCCAGCAGCCAAGACACTCTTTCGAGATGGTTGGCGCAGTATTTT
TRBJ1-1	TRBV7-8	.	.	CASTSRGGTTEAFF	TGTGCCAGCACCTCGCGAGGGGGTACTACTGAAGCTTTCTTT
TRBJ2-7	TRBV7-6	.	TRBD2	CASSENSGNYEQYF	TGTGCCAGCAGCGAAAATAGCGGGAACTACGAGCAGTACTTC
TRBJ2-5	TRBV3-1/TRBV3-2	.	TRBD1	CASSPRQGTYQETQYF	TGTGCCAGCAGCCCCCGACAGGGAACGTACCAAGAGACCCAGTACTTC
TRBJ1-6	TRBV3-1/TRBV3-2	.	TRBD1	CASSTGVKNSPLHF	TGTGCCAGCAGCACAGGGGTCAAAAATTCACCCCTCCACTTT
TRBJ2-7	TRBV4-1	.	TRBD2	CASSQSTSGTSYEQYF	TGCGCCAGCAGCCAATCGACTAGCGGCACCTCCTACGAGCAGTACTTC
TRBJ2-5	TRBV29-1	.	.	CSVAEPGRWETQYF	TGCAGCGTTGCAGAGCCAGGGAGGTGGGAGACCCAGTACTTC
TRBJ1-5	TRBV28	.	.	CASSFGRGVGRSNQPQHF	TGTGCCAGCAGTTTCGGCAGGGGTGTGGGACGGAGCAATCAGCCCCAGCATTTT
TRBJ1-5	TRBV20-1	.	TRBD1	CSASWDSGSNQPQHF	TGCAGTGCTAGTTGGGACAGTGGTAGCAATCAGCCCCAGCATTTT
TRBJ2-2	TRBV28	few	TRBD2	CASRLLTSGRPGELFF	TGTGCCAGCAGGCTCCTGACTAGCGGGAGGCCCGGGGAGCTGTTTTTT
TRBJ2-7	TRBV4-1	.	.	CASSQGGRMYEQYF	TGCGCCAGCAGCCAAGGCGGCAGAATGTACGAGCAGTACTTC
TRBJ2-6	TRBV4-3	.	.	CASSQETGANVLTF	TGCGCCAGCAGCCAAGAAACAGGGGCCAACGTCCTGACTTTC
TRBJ2-5	TRBV30	.	.	CAWSGWGREDQETQYF	TGTGCCTGGAGTGGATGGGGCCGTGAAGACCAAGAGACCCAGTACTTC
TRBJ1-1	TRBV29-1	.	.	CSVEGGGGGWGIAEAFF	TGCAGCGTTGAAGGTGGCGGGGGAGGTTGGGGCATTGCTGAAGCTTTCTTT
TRBJ2-7	TRBV28	.	.	CASSGVNSYEQYF	TGTGCCAGCAGCGGGGTGAACTCCTACGAGCAGTACTTC
TRBJ1-5	TRBV6-5	.	.	CASAPDNNQPQHF	TGTGCCAGCGCCCCGGACAACAATCAGCCCCAGCATTTT
TRBJ2-5	TRBV15	.	TRBD1	CATSRDRDSSQETQYF	TGTGCCACCAGCAGAGATCGGGACAGCAGCCAAGAGACCCAGTACTTC